The T cell receptor (beta chain) under discussion was sequenced for a study of Ad26.COV2.S vaccination and SARS-CoV-2 variants. Treatment: about 20 received Ad26.COV2.S at low or high dose, single or two shots; several received placebo; per-sample allocation not given. Day 63 following the first vaccine or placebo injection was when the samples were taken. In Boston, an adult donor aged 18-55 years took part. Produced via immunoSEQ multiplex PCR; TCRdb's table is partial and in-frame only. The table includes under 250,000 clones, approximately 90% detected once. CDR3 length: 16 amino acids. In germline, CDR1 is LNHDA, CDR2 SQIVND (reference sequence). V gave up 7 bases and J gave up 2 bases, with 20 bases separating them.

Sample: peripheral blood, taken in a trial of Ad26.COV2.S vaccine versus placebo. The chain uses TRBV19 and TRBJ1-2; the D gene is possibly TRBD1 (5 bases). The receptor was isolated from a person between 18 and 60 years old who received the Ad26.COV2.S COVID-19 vaccine or a placebo. The CDR3 loop is CASIGAGGGKNYGYTF. In DNA, the CDR3 is TGTGCCAGTATCGGGGCTGGTGGAGGGAAAAACTATGGCTACACCTTC.